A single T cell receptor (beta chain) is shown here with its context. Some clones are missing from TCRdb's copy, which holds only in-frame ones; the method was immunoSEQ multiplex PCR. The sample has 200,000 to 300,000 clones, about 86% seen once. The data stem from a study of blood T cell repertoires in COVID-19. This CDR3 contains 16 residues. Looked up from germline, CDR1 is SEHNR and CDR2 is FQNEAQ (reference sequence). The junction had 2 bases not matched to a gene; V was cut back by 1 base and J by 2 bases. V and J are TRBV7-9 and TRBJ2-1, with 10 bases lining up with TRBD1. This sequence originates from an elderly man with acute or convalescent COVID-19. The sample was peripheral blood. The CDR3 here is CASSLVGQGAYNEQFF. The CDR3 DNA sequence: TGTGCCAGCAGCTTAGTCGGACAGGGGGCCTACAATGAGCAGTTCTTC.